The clone carrying this T cell receptor beta chain was detected only a few times. Its antigen remains unidentified. Mouse gene names apply. The CDR3 end lies 4 residues beyond the end of the read and is filled in from the germline J gene. The sample originates from a study of CD8+ T cells in alopecia areata. Study-level information: Grafting placed skin from roughly 6-13-month-old C3H/HeJ donors with spontaneous alopecia onto approximately 7-11-week-old female C3H/HeJ mice. General study findings and limits: An increase in clonality over normal scalp was evident in lesional scalp, especially alopecia totalis/universalis. Alphabeta T cells residing in normal skin are also sequenced in scalp samples.

The sequencing template was cDNA reverse transcribed from extracted RNA. TCRdb's table, derived via immunoSEQ multiplex PCR, lists solely in-frame clones and lacks some. There are over 100,000 clones in the sample, none observed a single time. Germline CDR1 reads FNHDT; CDR2 reads SITEND (reference sequence). The CDR3 loop spans 15 amino acids. The V call is TRBV19, the J call TRBJ2-1, with 10 bases matching TRBD2. Sequencing was performed on lesional skin. The source is a C3H/HeJ mouse with alopecia areata. MHC haplotype of the strain: H2-k. This chain's CDR3 is CASTPLGGRGAEQFF. Incomplete CDR3 DNA: TGTGCCAGCACCCCCCTGGGGGGGCGCGGAGCT.